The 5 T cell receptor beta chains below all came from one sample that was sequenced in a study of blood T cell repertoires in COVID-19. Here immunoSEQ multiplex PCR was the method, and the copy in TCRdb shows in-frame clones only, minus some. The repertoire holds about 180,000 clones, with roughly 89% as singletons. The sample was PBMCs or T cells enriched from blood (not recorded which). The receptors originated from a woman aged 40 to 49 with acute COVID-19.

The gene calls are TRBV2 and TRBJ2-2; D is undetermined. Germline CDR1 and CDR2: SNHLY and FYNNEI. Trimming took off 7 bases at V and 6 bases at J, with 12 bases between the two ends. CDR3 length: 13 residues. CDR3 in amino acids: CASKRAAAGELFF. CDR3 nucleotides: TGTGCCAGCAAACGTGCGGCGGCCGGGGAGCTGTTTTTT.

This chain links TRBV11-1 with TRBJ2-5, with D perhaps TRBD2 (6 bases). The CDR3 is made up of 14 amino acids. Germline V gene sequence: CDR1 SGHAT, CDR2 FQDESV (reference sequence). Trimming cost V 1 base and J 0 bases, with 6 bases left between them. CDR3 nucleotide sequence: TGTGCCAGCAGCTTAGGCGGGAACCAAGAGACCCAGTACTTC. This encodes CASSLGGNQETQYF.

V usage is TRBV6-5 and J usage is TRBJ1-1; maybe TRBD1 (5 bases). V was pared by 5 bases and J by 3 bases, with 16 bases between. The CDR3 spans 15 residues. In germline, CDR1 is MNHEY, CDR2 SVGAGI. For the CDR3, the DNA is TGTGCCAGCAGTCCTTGGACGGGGGGTGACACTGAAGCTTTCTTT. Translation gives CASSPWTGGDTEAFF.

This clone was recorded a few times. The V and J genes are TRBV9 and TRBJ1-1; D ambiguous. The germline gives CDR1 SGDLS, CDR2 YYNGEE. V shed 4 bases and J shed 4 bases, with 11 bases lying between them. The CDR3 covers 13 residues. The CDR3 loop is CASSPVPGTEAFF. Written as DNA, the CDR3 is TGTGCCAGCAGCCCTGTTCCGGGCACTGAAGCTTTCTTT.

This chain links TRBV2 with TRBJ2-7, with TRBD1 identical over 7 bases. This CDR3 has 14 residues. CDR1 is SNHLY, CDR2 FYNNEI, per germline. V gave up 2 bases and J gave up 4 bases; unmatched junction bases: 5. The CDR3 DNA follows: TGTGCCAGCAGTGAAACGGGACAGTCGTACGAGCAGTACTTC. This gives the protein CASSETGQSYEQYF.